The entry that follows covers one T cell receptor beta chain sequence. This sample was included in a study of identifying expanded T cells in peripheral blood. Collection occurred without any documented infections or immune events in donors. Libraries were prepared by immunoSEQ multiplex PCR; TCRdb keeps only in-frame clonotypes and omits some of them. The sample contains approximately 85,000 clones, around 89% of which appear only once. V was cut by 5 bases and J by 5 bases, with 16 bases left in between. The germline V gene encodes CDR1 SGHDT and CDR2 YYEEEE. The CDR3 contains 14 residues. V gene TRBV5-6 combines with J gene TRBJ1-1, with TRBD1 as a possible D gene (5 bases). Sequencing used blood. The receptor comes from a person aged 18-70 years in good health. The CDR3 DNA follows: TGTGCCAGCAGTGCAGGGATACCGGGGACTGAAGCTTTCTTT. Protein sequence: CASSAGIPGTEAFF.